This T cell receptor beta chain appears in the sequencing data of a study of T cell responses to AZD1222 COVID-19 vaccine. Study summary: The study pooled second doses at about 4 or about 12 weeks. Overall study findings and caveats: Repertoire sampling occurred only after the peak T cell response. Among spike-specific TCRs, nearly half reportedly target unmutated variant regions. The breadth and depth of Spike-specific TCRs increased once two AZD1222 doses had been given.

The CDR3 runs to 14 residues. With V trimmed by 1 base and J by 14 bases, 6 bases remained unmatched. The V gene's germline CDR1 is LGHDT and CDR2 YNNKEL (reference sequence). A word on this clone: Its target is not known.

This table comes from immunoSEQ multiplex PCR, and its TCRdb copy is limited to in-frame clones, with some not included. The sample consists of some 150,000 clones, 85% to 90% of them appearing once. The source material was peripheral blood, sampled on day 0 of AZD1222 vaccination. This chain connects TRBV3-1 (or the pseudogene TRBV3-2) to TRBJ1-6; 9 nucleotides line up with TRBD1. This TCR was sampled from an adult in good health. CDR3 protein: CASSQVQGAPALHF. The CDR3 DNA reads TGTGCCAGCAGCCAAGTACAGGGGGCGCCTGCCCTCCACTTT.